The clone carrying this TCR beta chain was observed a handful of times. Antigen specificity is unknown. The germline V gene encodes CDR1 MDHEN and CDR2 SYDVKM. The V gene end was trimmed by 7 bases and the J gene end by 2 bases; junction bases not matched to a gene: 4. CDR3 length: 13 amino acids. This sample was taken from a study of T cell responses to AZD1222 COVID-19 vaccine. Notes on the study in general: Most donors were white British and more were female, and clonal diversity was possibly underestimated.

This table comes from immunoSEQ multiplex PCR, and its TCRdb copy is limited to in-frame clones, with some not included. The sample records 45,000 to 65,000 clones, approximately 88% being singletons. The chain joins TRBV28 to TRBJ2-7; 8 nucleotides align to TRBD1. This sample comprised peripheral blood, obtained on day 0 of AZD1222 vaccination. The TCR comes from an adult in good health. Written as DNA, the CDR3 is TGTGCCAGCAAGCAGGGGGCGACCTACGAGCAGTACTTC. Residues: CASKQGATYEQYF. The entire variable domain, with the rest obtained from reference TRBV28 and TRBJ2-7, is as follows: DVKVTQSSRYLVKRTGEKVFLECVQDMDHENMFWYRQDPGLGLRLIYFSYDVKMKEKGDIPEGYSVSREKKERFSLILESASTNQTSMYLCASKQGATYEQYFGPGTRLTVT.